Presented here are 26 T cell receptor beta chains from one specimen sequenced in a study of blood T cell repertoires in COVID-19 (dated by TCRdb to the early 2020s). Receptors were amplified or captured by the immunoSEQ multiplex PCR assay. TCRdb retrieved this table from immuneACCESS and kept in-frame rearrangements only. Not all clones are present; in checked studies, unresolved V genes account for under half, and no reason is known for the remainder. Across this sample there are roughly 220,000 clones, with roughly 76% seen only once. Together, the top ten hold around 7% of the sample. Sequencing used peripheral blood. Source of these receptors: a woman of 80 years or more with COVID-19, enrolled during active disease.

This sequence joins TRBV28 and TRBJ1-1; 9 bases line up with TRBD1. This CDR3 spans 13 amino acids. Germline V gene sequence: CDR1 MDHEN, CDR2 SYDVKM. V gave up 6 bases and J gave up 6 bases; unmatched junction bases: 5. The DNA for the CDR3 is TGTGCCAGCAGCTTCGACAGGGGGGCTGAAGCTTTCTTT. It yields the protein CASSFDRGAEAFF.

This chain uses TRBV5-1 with TRBJ2-2, with a tentative D call TRBD2 (5 bases). This CDR3 region has 14 residues. Trimming shortened V by 1 base and J by 5 bases, and 9 bases separated the two germline ends. Germline V gene lookup returns CDR1 SGHRS and CDR2 YFSETQ. The CDR3 region has the DNA TGCGCCAGCAGCTTGAATGGCGGGACCGGGGAGCTGTTTTTT. It is translated as CASSLNGGTGELFF.

This clone was counted a single time. The chain recombines TRBV27 with TRBJ2-5; TRBD1 aligns across 7 bases. The germline V gene has CDR1 MNHEY and CDR2 SMNVEV (reference sequence). With V trimmed by 3 bases and J by 4 bases, 8 bases remained unmatched. CDR3 length: 15 residues. The chain's CDR3 is CASSFWTGKGETQYF. The CDR3 DNA reads TGTGCCAGCAGTTTCTGGACAGGAAAAGGAGAGACCCAGTACTTC.

V gene TRBV28 combines with J gene TRBJ1-6; TRBD1 aligns across 7 bases. With V trimmed by 8 bases and J by 7 bases, 8 bases remained unmatched. In germline, CDR1 is MDHEN, CDR2 SYDVKM. The CDR3 has 14 residues. The CDR3, as DNA: TGTGCCAGCGGATACTACAGGGGAAATTCACCCCTCCACTTT. Translated, it gives CASGYYRGNSPLHF.

This chain uses TRBV6-5 with TRBJ1-2, with D possibly being TRBD1 (5 bases). Between the trimmed V and J ends, which lost 8 bases and 2 bases, there was a span of 15 bases. In germline, CDR1 is MNHEY, CDR2 SVGAGI. The CDR3 runs to 14 residues. The CDR3 here is CASREAGSNYGYTF. The CDR3 nucleotides read TGTGCCAGCCGGGAGGCAGGGTCCAACTATGGCTACACCTTC.

This clone was detected a few times. This chain joins TRBV3-1 (or the pseudogene TRBV3-2) and TRBJ1-2; 8 bases fit TRBD1. V lost 6 bases to trimming and J lost 0 bases; unmatched junction nucleotides: 3. The CDR3 loop spans 14 amino acids. CDR1 and CDR2 (germline): LGHDT, YNNKEL (reference sequence). CDR3 protein: CASSRTGPNYGYTF. The CDR3, as DNA: TGTGCCAGCAGTCGGACAGGGCCTAACTATGGCTACACCTTC.

This clone appeared a single time. Other DNA sequences in the same sample also yield this CDR3. The rearrangement links TRBV5-1 to TRBJ2-5; TRBD2 agrees at 7 bases. CDR3 length: 13 residues. Losses at the gene ends were 4 bases for V and 1 base for J; bases not matched to a gene: 1. Looked up from germline, CDR1 is SGHRS and CDR2 is YFSETQ. The CDR3 nucleotides are TGCGCCAGCAGCCCTAGCGGCCAAGAGACCCAGTACTTC. It codes for CASSPSGQETQYF.

This sequence joins TRBV11-2 and TRBJ1-3; D possibly corresponds to TRBD1 (5 bases). Germline V CDR1 and CDR2: SGHAT, FQNNGV. This CDR3 contains 15 residues. The ends were cut back, 5 bases at V and 1 base at J, with 12 bases in the middle. The CDR3 sequence is CASSVSQGSGNTIYF. The CDR3 DNA is TGTGCCAGCAGCGTCTCGCAGGGTTCTGGAAACACCATATATTTT.

The V and J genes are TRBV7-9 and TRBJ1-1; TRBD1 agrees at 10 bases. V trimming: 2 bases; J trimming: 0 bases; junction bases outside the gene matches: 6. The germline V gene encodes CDR1 SEHNR and CDR2 FQNEAQ (reference sequence). This CDR3 is built from 17 residues. The CDR3 here is CASSLWTGGPLNTEAFF. In DNA form, the CDR3 reads TGTGCCAGCAGCTTATGGACAGGGGGGCCTCTGAACACTGAAGCTTTCTTT.

The chain employs TRBV5-1 and TRBJ1-6, with TRBD1 matching 7 bases. J lost 7 bases, V lost 1 base, and 11 bases had no gene match. The CDR3 runs to 17 residues. CDR1 SGHRS and CDR2 YFSETQ come from the germline V gene. CDR3 residues: CASSLTDRDRGNSPLHF. CDR3 sequence (DNA): TGCGCCAGCAGCTTGACAGACCGGGACAGAGGGAATTCACCCCTCCACTTT.

The V gene is TRBV28, the J gene TRBJ1-2, with unresolved D. Germline V gene sequence: CDR1 MDHEN, CDR2 SYDVKM. The CDR3 has 13 residues. The V gene lost 5 bases and the J gene lost 4 bases, with 11 bases spanning the gap. The CDR3 region is CASSSRGPYGYTF. The CDR3 DNA reads TGTGCCAGCAGTAGCCGAGGCCCCTATGGCTACACCTTC.

V is TRBV11-2 and J is TRBJ2-2, with 7 bases identical to TRBD1. This CDR3 spans 15 amino acids. Germline trimming cut 6 bases from V and 0 bases from J; bases unmatched to any gene: 4. CDR1 is SGHAT and CDR2 is FQNNGV in the germline V gene. CDR3 in DNA: TGTGCCAGCAGTAGACAGGGAGCGAACACCGGGGAGCTGTTTTTT. Translated: CASSRQGANTGELFF. Full variable domain (outside the CDR3, taken from reference TRBV11-2 and TRBJ2-2): EAGVAQSPRYKIIEKRQSVAFWCNPISGHATLYWYQQILGQGPKLLIQFQNNGVVDDSQLPKDRFSAERLKGVDSTLKIQPAKLEDSAVYLCASSRQGANTGELFFGEGSRLTVL.

The chain couples TRBV10-3 to TRBJ2-7, with D hard to call. Trimming stripped 4 bases from V and 0 bases from J, with 4 bases between. CDR1 ENHRY and CDR2 SYGVKD come from the germline V gene. The CDR3 has 12 residues. The CDR3 loop is CAISVNSYEQYF. CDR3 nucleotides: TGTGCCATCAGTGTTAACTCCTACGAGCAGTACTTC.

This clone was picked up a small number of times. V is TRBV19 and J is TRBJ2-2; TRBD2 matches 8 bases. The CDR3 contains 17 residues. CDR1 LNHDA and CDR2 SQIVND come from the germline V gene (reference sequence). V shed 3 bases and J 1 base; nucleotides not matched to a gene: 7. Here the CDR3 DNA reads TGTGCCAGTAGTATCGTGCGGGGGGCTTTGAACACCGGGGAGCTGTTTTTT. Its protein product is CASSIVRGALNTGELFF.

The chain recombines TRBV3-1 (or the pseudogene TRBV3-2) with TRBJ1-5; D ambiguous. V lost 0 bases to trimming and J lost 6 bases, with 12 bases between them. The CDR3 covers 15 residues. Looked up from germline, CDR1 is LGHDT and CDR2 is YNNKEL (reference sequence). The CDR3 loop is CASSQDSGFGQPQHF. The DNA of the CDR3 is TGTGCCAGCAGCCAAGATTCCGGGTTTGGTCAGCCCCAGCATTTT.

The chain joins TRBV4-2 to TRBJ1-1; 7 positions agree with TRBD1. Germline CDR1 and CDR2: LGHNA and YNFKEQ. V shed 1 base, J shed 0 bases, and the junction held 14 bases outside the gene matches. CDR3 length equals 19 residues. As DNA, the CDR3 is TGTGCCAGCAGCCAAGGTTCAGGGGGACAGCGACTAATGAACACTGAAGCTTTCTTT. Translating gives CASSQGSGGQRLMNTEAFF.

J is TRBJ1-2 and V is TRBV11-2, with D tentatively TRBD1 (5 bases). The germline CDR1 and CDR2 sequences are SGHAT and FQNNGV. The CDR3 has 18 amino acids. The germline V and J ends were trimmed by 0 bases and 5 bases, with 22 bases remaining between them. This CDR3 is CASSLDGRASWGLYGYTF. Written as DNA, the CDR3 is TGTGCCAGCAGCTTAGATGGCCGGGCCTCGTGGGGCTTATATGGCTACACCTTC.

The chain couples TRBV28 to TRBJ1-5; 7 nucleotides agree with TRBD1. CDR1 and CDR2 (germline): MDHEN, SYDVKM. Losses at the gene ends were 2 bases for V and 0 bases for J; bases not matched to a gene: 7. The length of the CDR3 is 17 residues. The CDR3 DNA reads TGTGCCAGCAGTTTACCCAGAGGGGGCCGTAGCAATCAGCCCCAGCATTTT. Protein product: CASSLPRGGRSNQPQHF.

This clone turned up a few times. The rearrangement uses TRBV6-5 and TRBJ2-2; TRBD1 matches 10 bases. The junction had 4 bases not matched to a gene; V was cut back by 6 bases and J by 6 bases. Looked up from germline, CDR1 is MNHEY and CDR2 is SVGAGI. The CDR3 consists of 14 residues. CDR3 sequence reads: CASRGTGEPGELFF. The CDR3 nucleotides are TGTGCCAGCAGGGGGACAGGGGAGCCCGGGGAGCTGTTTTTT.

V usage is TRBV5-1 and J usage is TRBJ1-2, with 7 bases that match TRBD1. This CDR3 contains 14 residues. In germline, CDR1 is SGHRS, CDR2 YFSETQ. V lost 2 bases and J lost 4; bases outside the gene matches: 5. The CDR3 reads CASSLGQDRYGYTF. The CDR3 region has the DNA TGCGCCAGCAGCTTAGGACAGGATCGCTATGGCTACACCTTC. Full variable domain (remainder filled in from reference TRBV5-1 and TRBJ1-2): KAGVTQTPRYLIKTRGQQVTLSCSPISGHRSVSWYQQTPGQGLQFLFEYFSETQRNKGNFPGRFSGRQFSNSRSEMNVSTLELGDSALYLCASSLGQDRYGYTFGSGTRLTVV.

This clone has a single count. The CDR3 DNA sequence: TGTGCCAGCAGCTTGGACAGGGGGTTGTATTCACCCCTCCACTTT. Residues: CASSLDRGLYSPLHF. The gene calls are TRBV5-8 and TRBJ1-6, with 8 nucleotides matching TRBD1. The CDR3 runs 15 residues. V was clipped by 0 bases and J by 8 bases; unmatched bases: 4. Germline-derived CDR1 and CDR2 are SGHTS and YDEGEE.

The chain joins TRBV5-1 to TRBJ2-6; a possible D gene is TRBD2 (7 bases). The V and J ends lost 0 bases and 0 bases respectively, with 13 bases between them. The CDR3 totals 18 residues. Germline lookup yields CDR1 SGHRS and CDR2 YFSETQ. DNA of the CDR3: TGCGCCAGCAGCTTGGGAGGCGGGGGCCTCTCTGGGGCCAACGTCCTGACTTTC. This gives the protein CASSLGGGGLSGANVLTF.

This clone was seen only once. The rearrangement joins TRBV18 to TRBJ1-4; 7 bases are shared with TRBD1. The CDR3 has 13 amino acids. V shed 4 bases and J 5 bases; nucleotides not matched to a gene: 1. Germline assignment: CDR1 KGHSH and CDR2 LQKENI. The CDR3 spells CASSQGGNEKLFF. CDR3 bases: TGTGCCAGCTCACAAGGGGGCAATGAAAAACTGTTTTTT.

This chain uses TRBV28 with TRBJ1-1; D unclear. The length of the CDR3 is 13 residues. V shed 5 bases and J shed 2 bases, with 9 bases lying between them. CDR1 is MDHEN and CDR2 is SYDVKM in the germline V gene. The CDR3 region is CASSIQFNTEAFF. CDR3 nucleotide sequence: TGTGCCAGCAGTATACAATTCAACACTGAAGCTTTCTTT.

The chain employs TRBV29-1 and TRBJ2-5, with a weak D call TRBD2 (6 bases). Trimming pared 2 bases from V and 5 bases from J, leaving 9 bases between. The CDR3 contains 12 residues. The germline V gene encodes CDR1 SQVTM and CDR2 ANQGSEA. In DNA, the CDR3 is TGCAGCGTTGAAAGGGGAGGCGAGACCCAGTACTTC. This sequence encodes CSVERGGETQYF.

This clone is a singleton in its sample. The chain links TRBV4-1 to TRBJ1-5, with D hard to call. The CDR3 totals 13 residues. Germline V CDR1 and CDR2: MGHRA, YSYEKL. V gave up 5 bases and J gave up 9 bases, with 14 bases separating them. CDR3 amino acids: CASSYGLLRPQHF. CDR3 nucleotide sequence: TGCGCCAGCAGCTACGGACTTCTGCGGCCCCAGCATTTT.